This T cell receptor beta chain appears in the sequencing data of a study of blood T cells in healthy people across ages. Study results and caveats: Lack of knowledge of donor CMV status possibly confounded expanded clonotype changes.

A J-beta primer mix and a sample-barcoded 5' primer were used in a second PCR of roughly 6 to 12 cycles. TCRdb itself ran the 5' RACE reads through MiXCR, one entry per CDR3 protein. Of 800,000 or so distinct CDR3 sequences in the sample, 25% were seen once. A remark on this clonotype: Its specificity is not known.

The data also belong to a second study, concerning T cells of mothers and their children. Turning to that study: Three healthy Caucasian mothers and their six children donated.

The TCR comes from a boy younger than 18 in good health. What was sequenced was blood.

The CDR3 reads CASRPMGTLNTEAFF. CDR3 bases: TGTGCCAGCAGACCAATGGGCACCCTGAACACTGAAGCTTTCTTT. The gene calls are TRBV6-5 and TRBJ1-1; D unclear. V lost 6 bases and J lost 0, with 14 bases in between. CDR1 and CDR2 from the germline V gene are MNHEY and SVGAGI. The CDR3 contains 15 residues.